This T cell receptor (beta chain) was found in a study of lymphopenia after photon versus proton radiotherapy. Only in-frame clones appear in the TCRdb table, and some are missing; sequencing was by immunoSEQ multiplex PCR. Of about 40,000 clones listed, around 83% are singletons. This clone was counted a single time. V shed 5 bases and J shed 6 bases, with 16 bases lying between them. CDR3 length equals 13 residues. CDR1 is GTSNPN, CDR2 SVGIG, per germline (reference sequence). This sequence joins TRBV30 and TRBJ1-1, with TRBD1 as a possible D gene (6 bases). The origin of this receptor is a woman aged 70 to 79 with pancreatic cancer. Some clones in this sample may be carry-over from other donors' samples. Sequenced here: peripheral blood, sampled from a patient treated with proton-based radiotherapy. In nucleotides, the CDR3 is TGTGCCTGGGACGCCTCAGGGGCACCTGAAGCTTTCTTT. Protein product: CAWDASGAPEAFF.